This note documents a single T cell receptor beta chain sequence. V lost 4 bases and J lost 2, with 9 bases in between. In germline, CDR1 is LGHDT, CDR2 YNNKEL (reference sequence). The CDR3 is made up of 14 amino acids. Only in-frame clones appear in the TCRdb table, and some are missing; sequencing was by immunoSEQ multiplex PCR. Among roughly 10,000 clones, approximately 91% were seen once, and the ten largest hold 21%. The sample belongs to a study of control samples from healthy donors and cancer patients. The receptor's source is a man aged 60 to 69 with colorectal cancer. The rearrangement joins TRBV3-1 (or the pseudogene TRBV3-2) to TRBJ2-1, with TRBD1 as a possible D gene (6 bases). Sequencing was carried out using PBMCs. The CDR3 DNA is TGTGCCAGCAGCCGGGCAGGGGCCTACAATGAGCAGTTCTTC. Translated, it gives CASSRAGAYNEQFF.